The entry below gives a single T cell receptor (beta chain) sequence along with its context. Its antigen is currently unknown. TCRdb re-analyzed the 5' RACE reads; it lists each CDR3 protein once, without DNA. The sample table sets out roughly 150,000 distinct CDR3 sequences. CDR1 SGHRS and CDR2 YFSETQ come from the germline V gene. This CDR3 spans 16 amino acids. This entry belongs to a study of monozygotic twins with inflammatory bowel disease. The study's findings and limits: Clonotypes shared with others were fewer in IBD patients than in healthy twins, especially with disease activity. Telling apart the different T cell subtypes was not possible. Data gave no support to a single strong signal or clonotype associated with IBD. Healthy co-twins showed greater TCRbeta diversity (inverse Simpson) than IBD patients.

The chain recombines TRBV5-1 with TRBJ2-5; TCRdb's D call of TRBD1 is untestable without DNA. The sample comprised blood. This clonotype was sampled from a human donor with ulcerative colitis or Crohn's disease, or a healthy co-twin of an affected twin (not recorded which). CDR3 in amino acids: CASSLNRDRAPQTQYF. Full variable domain (outside the CDR3, taken from reference TRBV5-1 and TRBJ2-5): KAGVTQTPRYLIKTRGQQVTLSCSPISGHRSVSWYQQTPGQGLQFLFEYFSETQRNKGNFPGRFSGRQFSNSRSEMNVSTLELGDSALYLCASSLNRDRAPQTQYFGPGTRLLVL.